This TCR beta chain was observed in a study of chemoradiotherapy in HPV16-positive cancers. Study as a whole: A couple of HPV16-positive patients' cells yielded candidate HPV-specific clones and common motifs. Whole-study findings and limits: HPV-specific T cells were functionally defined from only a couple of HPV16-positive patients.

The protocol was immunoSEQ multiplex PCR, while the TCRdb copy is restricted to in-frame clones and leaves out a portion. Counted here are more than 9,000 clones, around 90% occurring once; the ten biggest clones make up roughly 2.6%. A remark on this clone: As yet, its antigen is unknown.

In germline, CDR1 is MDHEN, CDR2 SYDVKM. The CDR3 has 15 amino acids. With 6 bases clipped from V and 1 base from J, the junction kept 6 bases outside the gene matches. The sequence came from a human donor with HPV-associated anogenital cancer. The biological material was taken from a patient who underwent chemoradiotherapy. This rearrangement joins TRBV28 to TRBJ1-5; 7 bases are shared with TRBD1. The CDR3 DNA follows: TGTGCCAGCAGCAAAACAGGGGCCAGCAATCAGCCCCAGCATTTT. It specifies CASSKTGASNQPQHF.